This TCR beta chain was sequenced during a study of beta chain features in type 1 diabetes. General study findings and limits: The naive, central memory and Treg TCRB repertoires of patients appeared to be more similar to one another than those of healthy donors.

This clone was observed a few times. Its specificity is not known. Expressed TCRB transcripts were sequenced because the entire RNA isolate underwent reverse transcription. This table comes from immunoSEQ multiplex PCR, and its TCRdb copy is limited to in-frame clones, with some not included. The top ten clones hold 0.023% of a sample with 850,000 to 900,000 clones, around a sixth of them seen once. The clonotype was recovered from a woman between 18 and 29 years old in good health. Source material: naive CD4+ T cells from blood.

The CDR3 protein is CASSPGGQEFSEQFF. CDR3 sequence (DNA): TGTGCCAGCAGCCCAGGGGGACAGGAATTTAGTGAGCAGTTCTTC. The rearrangement uses TRBV7-2 and TRBJ2-1, with TRBD1 identical over 8 bases. This CDR3 comprises 15 residues. CDR1 is SGHTA and CDR2 is FQGNSA in the germline V gene. The ends lost 5 bases at V and 9 bases at J; junction bases unmatched: 12.